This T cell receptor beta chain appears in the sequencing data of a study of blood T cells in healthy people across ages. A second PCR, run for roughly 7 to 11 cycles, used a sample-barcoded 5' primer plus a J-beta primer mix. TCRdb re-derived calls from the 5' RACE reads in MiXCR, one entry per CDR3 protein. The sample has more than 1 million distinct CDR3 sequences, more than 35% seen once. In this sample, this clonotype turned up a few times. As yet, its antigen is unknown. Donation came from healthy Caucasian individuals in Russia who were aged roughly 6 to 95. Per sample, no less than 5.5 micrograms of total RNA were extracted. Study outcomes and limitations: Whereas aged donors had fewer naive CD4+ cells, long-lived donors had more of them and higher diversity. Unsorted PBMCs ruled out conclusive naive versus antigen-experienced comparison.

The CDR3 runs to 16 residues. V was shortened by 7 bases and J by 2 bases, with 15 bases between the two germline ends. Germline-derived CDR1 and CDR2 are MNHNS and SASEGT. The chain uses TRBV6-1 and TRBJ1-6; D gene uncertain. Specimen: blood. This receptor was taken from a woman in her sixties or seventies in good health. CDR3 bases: TGTGCCAGCACTGTGGAGCCTACGACCTATAATTCACCCCTCCACTTT. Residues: CASTVEPTTYNSPLHF.